Sequencing of this T cell receptor beta chain was carried out in a study of T-cell memory formation after mild COVID-19. Study-wide background: Across donors, TCR clusters were largely donor specific.

V lost 5 bases and J lost 4; bases outside the gene matches: 3. The CDR3 extends over 13 amino acids. The germline V gene encodes CDR1 SQVTM and CDR2 ANQGSEA. This clonotype occurred a few times. The antigen remains undetermined. The study's findings and limits: From day 15 to 85, contracting clones were balanced between CD4 and CD8, whereas later expanders leaned toward CD4+. Chiefly within CM and EM were the contracting CD4+ clones; CD8+ ones were within EMRA. Some SARS-CoV-2-responding clones were already detected in memory before infection.

MiXCR, applied by TCRdb to the 5' RACE reads, yields one record per CDR3 protein. The sample yields 150,000 to 200,000 distinct CDR3 sequences, roughly 12% seen once. Sequencing used PBMCs or a T cell subset sorted from them (not recorded which). The receptor was derived from a man younger than 35 who had mild COVID-19 (a few samples of this study predate the infection). Cell type and time point are not known. The J gene is TRBJ2-7, the V gene TRBV29-1; 12 nucleotides match TRBD1. CDR3 DNA: TGCAGCGTTTGGGGACAGGGGGCTTACGAGCAGTACTTC. This gives the protein CSVWGQGAYEQYF.